A single sample is the source of the 19 T cell receptor beta chains below, sequenced in a study of CD8 T cells in Susac syndrome. Random hexamers were used to reverse transcribe an amount of about 0.45 to 1 ug RNA. Each CDR3 protein gets one entry after TCRdb re-called the immunoSEQ multiplex PCR reads with MiXCR. The table includes some 77,000 distinct CDR3 sequences, just over 90% detected once. Source material: CD4+ T cells from PBMCs. These receptors were taken from a human donor with Susac syndrome.

The chain has TRBV24-1 and TRBJ2-3; 8 bases line up with TRBD2. This CDR3 has 16 residues. The junction had 7 bases not matched to a gene; V was cut back by 4 bases and J by 2 bases. Germline V gene data show CDR1 as KGHDR and CDR2 as SFDVKD. CDR3 nucleotides: TGTGCCACCAGTGAACCCTTAGCGGGGCTCACAGATACGCAGTATTTT. Translated: CATSEPLAGLTDTQYF.

J is TRBJ1-1 and V is TRBV28; maybe TRBD1 (6 bases). CDR3 length equals 12 residues. Germline assignment: CDR1 MDHEN and CDR2 SYDVKM. V was clipped by 10 bases and J by 10 bases, with 19 bases between them. CDR3 loop: CANRDAGYRAFF. Written as DNA, the CDR3 is TGTGCCAACAGGGACGCAGGGTACCGAGCTTTCTTT.

The gene calls are TRBV20-1 and TRBJ2-7; the D gene is possibly TRBD2 (5 bases). Per the germline V gene, CDR1 is DFQATT and CDR2 is SNEGSKA (reference sequence). The CDR3 is 12 residues long. CDR3 DNA: TGCAGCCCCCGGGGTAGCTCCTACGAGCAGTACTTC. Translated: CSPRGSSYEQYF.

This clonotype was counted a single time. This chain uses TRBV9 with TRBJ2-2; 7 bases align to TRBD1. CDR1 and CDR2 from the germline V gene are SGDLS and YYNGEE. This CDR3 is 17 amino acids long. V shed 0 bases and J 0 bases; nucleotides not matched to a gene: 5. In DNA form, the CDR3 reads TGTGCCAGCAGCGTAGCGGACAGGCCCCCGAACACCGGGGAGCTGTTTTTT. This sequence encodes CASSVADRPPNTGELFF.

The chain has TRBV2 and TRBJ2-3; D not resolved. The germline V and J ends were trimmed by 6 bases and 4 bases, with 14 bases remaining between them. This CDR3 is built from 14 residues. Germline-derived CDR1 and CDR2 are SNHLY and FYNNEI. CDR3 in DNA: TGTGCCAGCAGCCGGACGAGATCCGCAGATACGCAGTATTTT. It encodes CASSRTRSADTQYF.

The chain links TRBV3-1 to TRBJ2-3; 9 nucleotides line up with TRBD2. V shed 4 bases, J shed 1 base, and the junction held 15 bases outside the gene matches. CDR1 and CDR2 from the germline V gene are LGHDT and YNNKEL (reference sequence). The CDR3 loop spans 19 amino acids. The CDR3 reads CASSRTSGGPPRGTDTQYF. For the CDR3, the DNA is TGTGCCAGCAGCCGGACCAGCGGGGGGCCCCCGAGGGGCACAGATACGCAGTATTTT.

The rearrangement joins TRBV6-5 to TRBJ2-7; tentatively, D is TRBD1 or TRBD2 (5 bases each). Trimming removed 7 bases from V and 2 bases from J, with 15 bases in between. CDR1 and CDR2 (germline): MNHEY, SVGAGI. The length of the CDR3 is 14 residues. Here the CDR3 reads CASTGTSAPYEQYF. The CDR3 region has the DNA TGTGCCAGCACCGGGACCTCGGCCCCCTACGAGCAGTACTTC.

The chain employs TRBV3-1 and TRBJ2-5; 10 nucleotides agree with TRBD2. Germline CDR1 reads LGHDT; CDR2 reads YNNKEL (reference sequence). The CDR3 runs to 16 residues. V dropped 1 base and J dropped 1; count of bases not matched to a gene: 3. The CDR3 DNA reads as TGTGCCAGCAGCCAAGGGCTAGCGGGGGCCCAAGAGACCCAGTACTTC. It codes for CASSQGLAGAQETQYF.

V is TRBV14 and J is TRBJ2-1; D possibly corresponds to TRBD2 (6 bases). The CDR3 runs 14 residues. Deletions cut 4 bases from V and 8 bases from J, with 15 bases between. Germline V lookup: CDR1 SGHDN, CDR2 FVKESK. The CDR3 DNA sequence: TGTGCCAGCAGCCGGGACTTGGGTCCAGATGAGCAGTTCTTC. Translation gives CASSRDLGPDEQFF.

V usage is TRBV6-1 and J usage is TRBJ2-7; TRBD2 aligns across 14 bases. The CDR3 extends over 14 amino acids. With V trimmed by 4 bases and J by 5 bases, 1 base remained unmatched. Germline CDR1 and CDR2: MNHNS and SASEGT. The CDR3 nucleotides are TGTGCCAGCAGTGGACTAGCGGGGGGGCACGAGCAGTACTTC. Translated, it gives CASSGLAGGHEQYF.

As DNA, the CDR3 is TGTGCCAGCAGCTCAGACGCCGGGGAGCTGTTTTTT. This codes for CASSSDAGELFF. The V gene is TRBV7-9, the J gene TRBJ2-2; D is ambiguous. Germline V CDR1 and CDR2: SEHNR, FQNEAQ (reference sequence). Deletions cut 4 bases from V and 6 bases from J, with 6 bases between. The CDR3 length is 12 residues.

The CDR3 nucleotides read TGTGCCTGGAGTCGTCCTCGGACAGGGATTAGGTACGAGCAGTACTTC. Protein product: CAWSRPRTGIRYEQYF. The V and J genes are TRBV30 and TRBJ2-7, with 8 bases lining up with TRBD1. This CDR3 comprises 16 residues. Germline-derived CDR1 and CDR2 are GTSNPN and SVGIG (reference sequence). The junction had 13 bases not matched to a gene; V was cut back by 2 bases and J by 4 bases.

The chain recombines TRBV28 with TRBJ2-7, with TRBD1 matching over 8 bases. CDR1 is MDHEN, CDR2 SYDVKM, per germline. The V segment lost 4 bases and the J segment 2 bases; nucleotides outside the gene matches: 10. CDR3 length: 16 amino acids. CDR3 in amino acids: CASSSIGQGNPYEQYF. Written as DNA, the CDR3 is TGTGCCAGCAGTTCGATAGGACAGGGCAATCCCTACGAGCAGTACTTC.

V and J are TRBV4-3 and TRBJ1-2; D is possibly TRBD1 (5 bases). This CDR3 contains 13 residues. V lost 3 bases and J lost 8, with 13 bases in between. CDR1 is LGHNA and CDR2 is YSLEER in the germline V gene. The CDR3 nucleotides are TGCGCCAGCAGCCACCTGACAGTGAAAGGCTACACCTTC. As protein: CASSHLTVKGYTF.

This chain joins TRBV5-1 and TRBJ2-2, with D unresolved. Trimming shortened V by 0 bases and J by 6 bases, and 9 bases separated the two germline ends. CDR3 size: 14 residues. Germline CDR1 is SGHRS and CDR2 is YFSETQ. The CDR3 loop is CASSLDDPAGELFF. The CDR3 nucleotides are TGCGCCAGCAGCTTGGACGACCCTGCCGGGGAGCTGTTTTTT.

The chain carries TRBV4-2 and TRBJ1-2; D remains ambiguous. This CDR3 region has 14 residues. Germline V gives CDR1 LGHNA, CDR2 YNFKEQ. The germline V and J ends were trimmed by 3 bases and 2 bases, with 10 bases remaining between them. The CDR3 DNA sequence: TGTGCCAGCAGCCAGGTGACCGTGAACTATGGCTACACCTTC. As protein: CASSQVTVNYGYTF.

CDR3 region: CASTGWGKSYNEQFF. CDR3 coding DNA: TGTGCCAGCACCGGCTGGGGTAAGAGCTACAATGAGCAGTTCTTC. The V and J genes are TRBV2 and TRBJ2-1; D gene uncertain. The CDR3 is 15 residues long. Trimming removed 7 bases from V and 3 bases from J, with 16 bases in between. Per germline, CDR1 SNHLY and CDR2 FYNNEI.

This chain links TRBV20-1 with TRBJ1-1, with D possibly matching TRBD1 (5 bases). The CDR3 consists of 15 residues. Between the trimmed V and J ends, which lost 5 bases and 4 bases, there was a span of 20 bases. CDR1 and CDR2 (germline): DFQATT, SNEGSKA (reference sequence). The CDR3: CSAVREWGSGTEAFF. The CDR3, as DNA: TGCAGTGCTGTTAGAGAATGGGGGAGCGGCACTGAAGCTTTCTTT.

The CDR3 DNA reads as TGCAGTGCTCTCCGCCGGGGGTCGGCCTACGAGCAGTACTTC. Translated, it gives CSALRRGSAYEQYF. The rearrangement joins TRBV20-1 to TRBJ2-7, with D maybe TRBD2 (6 bases). Germline CDR1 and CDR2: DFQATT and SNEGSKA (reference sequence). Trimming shortened V by 5 bases and J by 2 bases, and 16 bases separated the two germline ends. The CDR3 loop spans 14 amino acids.